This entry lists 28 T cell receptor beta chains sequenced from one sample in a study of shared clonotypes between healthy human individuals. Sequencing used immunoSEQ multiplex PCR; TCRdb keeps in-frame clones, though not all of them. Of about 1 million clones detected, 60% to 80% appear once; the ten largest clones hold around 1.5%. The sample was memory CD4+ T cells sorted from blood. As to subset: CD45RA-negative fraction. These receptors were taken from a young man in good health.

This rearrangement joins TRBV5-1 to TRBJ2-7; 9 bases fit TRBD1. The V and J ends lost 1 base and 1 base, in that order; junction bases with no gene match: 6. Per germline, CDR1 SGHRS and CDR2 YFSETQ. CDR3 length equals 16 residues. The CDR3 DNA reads TGCGCCAGCAGCTTGAGCCCGGGACAGGGTTCCTACGAGCAGTACTTC. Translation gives CASSLSPGQGSYEQYF.

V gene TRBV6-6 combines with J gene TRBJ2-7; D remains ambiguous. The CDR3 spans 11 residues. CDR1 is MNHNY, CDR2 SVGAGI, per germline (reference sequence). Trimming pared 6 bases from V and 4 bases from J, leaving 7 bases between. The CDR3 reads CASRAAYEQYF. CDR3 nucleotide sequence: TGTGCCAGCAGGGCTGCTTACGAGCAGTACTTC.

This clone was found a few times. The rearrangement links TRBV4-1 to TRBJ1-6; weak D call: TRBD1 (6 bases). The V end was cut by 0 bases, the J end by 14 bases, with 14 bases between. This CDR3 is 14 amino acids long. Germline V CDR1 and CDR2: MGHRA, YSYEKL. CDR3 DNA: TGCGCCAGCAGCCAAGAAAAACAGGGAAAAACCCTCCACTTT. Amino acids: CASSQEKQGKTLHF.

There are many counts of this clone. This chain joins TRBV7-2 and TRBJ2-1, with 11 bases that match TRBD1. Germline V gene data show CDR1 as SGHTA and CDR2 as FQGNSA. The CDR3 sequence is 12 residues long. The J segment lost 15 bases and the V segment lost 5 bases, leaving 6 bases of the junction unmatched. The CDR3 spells CASSPGTGGLFF. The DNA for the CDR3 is TGTGCCAGCAGCCCCGGGACAGGGGGTCTGTTCTTC.

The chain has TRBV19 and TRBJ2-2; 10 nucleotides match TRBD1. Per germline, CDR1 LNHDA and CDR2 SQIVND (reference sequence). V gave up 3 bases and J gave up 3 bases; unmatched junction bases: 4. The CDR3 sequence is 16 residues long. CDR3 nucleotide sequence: TGTGCCAGTAGTATTCGGACAGGGGGTGACACCGGGGAGCTGTTTTTT. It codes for CASSIRTGGDTGELFF.

The CDR3 here is CASSGTGAPKGEAFF. The CDR3 region has the DNA TGTGCCAGTTCCGGGACAGGGGCTCCGAAAGGTGAAGCTTTCTTT. V gene TRBV2 combines with J gene TRBJ1-1, with 10 positions matching TRBD1. The CDR3 runs 15 residues. V dropped 9 bases and J dropped 7; count of bases not matched to a gene: 14. The germline gives CDR1 SNHLY, CDR2 FYNNEI.

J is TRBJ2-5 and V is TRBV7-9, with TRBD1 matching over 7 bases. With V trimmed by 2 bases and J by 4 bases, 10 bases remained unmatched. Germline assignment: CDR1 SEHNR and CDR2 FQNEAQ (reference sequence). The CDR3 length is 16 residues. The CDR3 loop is CASSLYWAGGGETQYF. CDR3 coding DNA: TGTGCCAGCAGCTTATACTGGGCAGGGGGTGGAGAGACCCAGTACTTC.

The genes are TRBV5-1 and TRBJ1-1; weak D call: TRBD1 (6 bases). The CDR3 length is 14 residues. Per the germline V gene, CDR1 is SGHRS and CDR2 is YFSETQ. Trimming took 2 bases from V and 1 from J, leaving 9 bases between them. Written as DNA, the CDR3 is TGCGCCAGCAGCTTCCAGACAGGGAACACTGAAGCTTTCTTT. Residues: CASSFQTGNTEAFF.

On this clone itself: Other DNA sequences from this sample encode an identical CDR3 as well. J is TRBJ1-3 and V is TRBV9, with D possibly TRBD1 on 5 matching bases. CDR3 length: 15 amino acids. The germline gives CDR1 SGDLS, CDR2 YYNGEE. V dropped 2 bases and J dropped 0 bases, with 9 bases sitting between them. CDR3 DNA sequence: TGTGCCAGCAGCGTTAGGGGAAGCTCTGGAAACACCATATATTTT. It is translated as CASSVRGSSGNTIYF.

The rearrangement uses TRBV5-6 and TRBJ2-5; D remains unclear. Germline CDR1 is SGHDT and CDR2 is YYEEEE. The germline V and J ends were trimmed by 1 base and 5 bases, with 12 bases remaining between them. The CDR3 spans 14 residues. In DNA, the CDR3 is TGTGCCAGCAGCTTGAATGGGCAAAGGGAGACCCAGTACTTC. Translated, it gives CASSLNGQRETQYF.

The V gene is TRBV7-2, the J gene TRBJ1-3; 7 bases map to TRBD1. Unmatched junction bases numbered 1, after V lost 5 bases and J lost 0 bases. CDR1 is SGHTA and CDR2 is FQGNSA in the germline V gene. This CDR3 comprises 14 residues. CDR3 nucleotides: TGTGCCAGCAGCAGACAGGGCTCTGGAAACACCATATATTTT. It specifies CASSRQGSGNTIYF. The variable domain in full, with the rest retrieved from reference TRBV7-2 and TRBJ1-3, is GAGVSQSPSNKVTEKGKDVELRCDPISGHTALYWYRQSLGQGLEFLIYFQGNSAPDKSGLPSDRFSAERTGGSVSTLTIQRTQQEDSAVYLCASSRQGSGNTIYFGEGSWLTVV.

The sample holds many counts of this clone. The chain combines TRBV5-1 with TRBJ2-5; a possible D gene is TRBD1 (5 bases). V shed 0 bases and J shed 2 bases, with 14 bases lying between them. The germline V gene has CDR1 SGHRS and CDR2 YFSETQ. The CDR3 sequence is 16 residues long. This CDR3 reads CASSLGGHSRQETQYF. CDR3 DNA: TGCGCCAGCAGCTTGGGAGGACATTCCCGACAAGAGACCCAGTACTTC.

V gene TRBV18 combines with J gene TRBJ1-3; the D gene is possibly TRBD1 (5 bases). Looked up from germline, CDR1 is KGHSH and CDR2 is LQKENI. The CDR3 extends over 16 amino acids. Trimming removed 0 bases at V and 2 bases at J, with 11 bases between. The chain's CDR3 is CASSPPRGFAGNTIYF. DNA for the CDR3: TGTGCCAGCTCACCACCAAGGGGTTTTGCTGGAAACACCATATATTTT.

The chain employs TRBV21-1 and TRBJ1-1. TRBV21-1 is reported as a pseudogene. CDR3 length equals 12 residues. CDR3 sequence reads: CASSPRNTEAFF. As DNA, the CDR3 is TGTGCCAGCAGCCCTAGGAACACTGAAGCTTTCTTT.

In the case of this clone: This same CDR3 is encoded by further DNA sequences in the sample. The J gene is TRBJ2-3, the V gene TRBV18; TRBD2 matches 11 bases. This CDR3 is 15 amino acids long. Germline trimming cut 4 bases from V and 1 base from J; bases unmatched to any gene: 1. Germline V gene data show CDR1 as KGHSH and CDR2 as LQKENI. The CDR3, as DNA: TGTGCCAGCTCACAACTAGCGGGGGGCACAGATACGCAGTATTTT. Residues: CASSQLAGGTDTQYF. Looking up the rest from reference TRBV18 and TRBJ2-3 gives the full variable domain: NAGVMQNPRHLVRRRGQEARLRCSPMKGHSHVYWYRQLPEEGLKFMVYLQKENIIDESGMPKERFSAEFPKEGPSILRIQQVVRGDSAAYFCASSQLAGGTDTQYFGPGTRLTVL.

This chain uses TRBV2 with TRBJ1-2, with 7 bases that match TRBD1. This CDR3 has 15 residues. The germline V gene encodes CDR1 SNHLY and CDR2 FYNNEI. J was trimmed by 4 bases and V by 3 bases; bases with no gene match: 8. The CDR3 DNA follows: TGTGCCAGCAGTGAGGAGGGGGCGCGGAGCTATGGCTACACCTTC. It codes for CASSEEGARSYGYTF.

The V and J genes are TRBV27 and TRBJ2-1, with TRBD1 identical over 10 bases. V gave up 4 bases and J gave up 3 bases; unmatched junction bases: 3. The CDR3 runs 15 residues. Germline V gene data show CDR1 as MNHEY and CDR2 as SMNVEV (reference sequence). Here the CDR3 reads CASSSDRGFYNEQFF. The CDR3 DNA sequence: TGTGCCAGCAGTTCGGACAGGGGGTTCTACAATGAGCAGTTCTTC.

CDR3 bases: TGCGCCAGCAGCCCGACAGGGGTTATGTCACCCCTCCACTTT. Its protein is CASSPTGVMSPLHF. The rearrangement joins TRBV10-1 to TRBJ1-6; 8 nucleotides match TRBD1. V shed 6 bases and J 10 bases; nucleotides not matched to a gene: 8. This CDR3 is built from 14 residues. The germline V gene has CDR1 WNHNN and CDR2 SYGVQD (reference sequence).

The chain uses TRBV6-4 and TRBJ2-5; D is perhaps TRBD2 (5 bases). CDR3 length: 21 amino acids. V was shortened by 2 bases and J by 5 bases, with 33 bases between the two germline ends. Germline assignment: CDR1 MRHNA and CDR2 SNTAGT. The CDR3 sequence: CASSDGILGRLVYHGRETQYF. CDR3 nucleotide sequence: TGTGCCAGCAGTGACGGTATCTTGGGGAGACTGGTCTATCACGGTCGGGAGACCCAGTACTTC.

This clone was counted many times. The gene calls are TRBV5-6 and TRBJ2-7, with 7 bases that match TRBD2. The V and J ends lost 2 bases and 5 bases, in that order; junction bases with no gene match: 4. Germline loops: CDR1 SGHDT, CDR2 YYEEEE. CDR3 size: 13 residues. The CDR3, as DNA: TGTGCCAGCAGCTTCCCACTAGCGAACGAGCAGTACTTC. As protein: CASSFPLANEQYF.

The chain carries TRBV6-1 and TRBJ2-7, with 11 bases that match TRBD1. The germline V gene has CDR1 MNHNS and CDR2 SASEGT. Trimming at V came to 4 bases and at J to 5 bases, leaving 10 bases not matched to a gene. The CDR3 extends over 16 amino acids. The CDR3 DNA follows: TGTGCCAGCAGTGCCTTAGGACAGGGGGCAGGGGACGAGCAGTACTTC. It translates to CASSALGQGAGDEQYF.

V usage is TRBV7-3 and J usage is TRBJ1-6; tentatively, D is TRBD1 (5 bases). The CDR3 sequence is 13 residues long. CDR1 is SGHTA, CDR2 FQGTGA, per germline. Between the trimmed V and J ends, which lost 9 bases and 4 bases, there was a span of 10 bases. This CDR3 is CASSGGYNSPLHF. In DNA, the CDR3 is TGTGCCAGTTCGGGGGGATATAATTCACCCCTCCACTTT.

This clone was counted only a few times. The CDR3 DNA is TGTGCCTGGGCAAGAGAAGGCCAAAACATTCAGTACTTC. This translates into CAWAREGQNIQYF. The chain couples TRBV30 to TRBJ2-4; unclear D gene. V was cut by 5 bases and J by 5 bases, with 13 bases left in between. The CDR3 is 13 residues long. CDR1 and CDR2 from the germline V gene are GTSNPN and SVGIG (reference sequence).

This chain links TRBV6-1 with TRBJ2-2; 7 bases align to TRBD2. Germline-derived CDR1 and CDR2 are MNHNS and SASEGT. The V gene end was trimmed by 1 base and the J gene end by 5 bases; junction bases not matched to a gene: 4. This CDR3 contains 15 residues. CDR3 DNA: TGTGCCAGCAGTGAAGTAACGGGAGGTACCGGGGAGCTGTTTTTT. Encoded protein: CASSEVTGGTGELFF.

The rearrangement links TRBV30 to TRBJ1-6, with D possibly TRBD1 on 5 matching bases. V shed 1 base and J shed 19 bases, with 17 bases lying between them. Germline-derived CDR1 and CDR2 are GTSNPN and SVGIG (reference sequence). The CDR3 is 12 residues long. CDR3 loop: CAWSEKGNKFHF. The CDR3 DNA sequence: TGTGCCTGGAGTGAGAAGGGGAACAAGTTTCACTTT.

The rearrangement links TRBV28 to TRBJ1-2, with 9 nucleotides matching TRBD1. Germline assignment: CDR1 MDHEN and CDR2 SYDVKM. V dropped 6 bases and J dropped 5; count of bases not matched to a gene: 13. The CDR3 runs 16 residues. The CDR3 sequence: CASSPPGTGLGYGYTF. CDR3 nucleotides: TGTGCCAGCAGCCCTCCCGGGACAGGGTTAGGGTATGGCTACACCTTC.

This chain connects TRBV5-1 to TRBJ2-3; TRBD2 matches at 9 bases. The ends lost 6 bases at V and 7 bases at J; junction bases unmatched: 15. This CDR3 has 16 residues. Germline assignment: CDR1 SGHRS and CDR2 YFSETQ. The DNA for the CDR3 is TGCGCCAGCACCACCATCCCGGGACTAGCAGTAAATACGCAGTATTTT. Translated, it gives CASTTIPGLAVNTQYF.

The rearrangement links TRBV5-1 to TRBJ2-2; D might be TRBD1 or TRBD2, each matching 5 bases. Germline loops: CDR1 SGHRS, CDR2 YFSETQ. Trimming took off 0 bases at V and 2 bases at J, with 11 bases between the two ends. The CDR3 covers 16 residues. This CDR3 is CASSLAGDPNTGELFF. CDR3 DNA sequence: TGCGCCAGCAGCTTGGCCGGGGACCCTAACACCGGGGAGCTGTTTTTT.